This T cell receptor beta chain derives from a study of PD-1 blockade in classical Hodgkin lymphoma. The study, taken as a whole, reports: Newly diagnosed patients were said to have less baseline TCR diversity than healthy donors did.

Every patient relapsed after autologous stem cell transplantation, and brentuximab vedotin exposure varied. Germline assignment: CDR1 MNHNS and CDR2 SASEGT. Between the trimmed V and J ends, which lost 7 bases and 1 base, there was a span of 10 bases. The CDR3 sequence is 13 residues long. Of note for this clone: Its antigen remains unidentified.

Profiling relied on immunoSEQ multiplex PCR, and the TCRdb table lists in-frame clones only, not all of them. The sample lists tens of thousands of clones; approximately 70% were seen once. The source was peripheral blood mononuclear cells (PBMCs), collected at baseline. The TCR comes from a human donor with classical Hodgkin lymphoma. The V call is TRBV6-1, the J call TRBJ1-1; the D is unclear. The chain's CDR3 is CASKEVRNTEAFF. The CDR3 bases are TGTGCCAGCAAAGAAGTGAGGAACACTGAAGCTTTCTTT.